The 17 T cell receptor beta chains listed next were all sequenced from one sample in a study of blood T cells in healthy people across ages. Combining a sample-barcoded 5' primer with a J-beta primer mix, a second PCR ran for 7 to 11 cycles. TCRdb processed the 5' RACE reads anew with MiXCR; each CDR3 protein has one entry. The sample contains some 900,000 distinct CDR3 sequences, less than 35% of which appear only once. The source material was blood. The receptors shown here come from a woman older than 75 in good health.

This clonotype was observed a handful of times. The chain links TRBV7-2 to TRBJ1-3, with TRBD1 matching 7 bases. Trimming cost V 4 bases and J 1 base; bases outside gene matches: 4. The CDR3 contains 15 residues. CDR1 is SGHTA, CDR2 FQGNSA, per germline. CDR3 nucleotides: TGTGCCAGCAGCTCGGGACAGATATCTGGAAACACCATATATTTT. Protein sequence: CASSSGQISGNTIYF.

The chain is built from TRBV2 and TRBJ2-3; D unclear. V dropped 6 bases and J dropped 6 bases, with 16 bases sitting between them. The CDR3 has 14 amino acids. The germline gives CDR1 SNHLY, CDR2 FYNNEI. The CDR3 nucleotides are TGTGCCAGCAGCGCGGCCCACCAGGCGGATACGCAGTATTTT. It yields the protein CASSAAHQADTQYF.

The V call is TRBV5-1, the J call TRBJ2-1; maybe TRBD2 (6 bases). The V end was cut by 4 bases, the J end by 8 bases, with 16 bases between. Germline V lookup: CDR1 SGHRS, CDR2 YFSETQ. The CDR3 has 14 amino acids. CDR3 region: CASSPTSITDEQFF. The DNA of the CDR3 is TGCGCCAGCAGCCCTACTAGCATTACCGATGAGCAGTTCTTC.

This clonotype was seen repeatedly, ten times or more. V is TRBV12-3 or TRBV12-4 and J is TRBJ2-3; D is unresolved. Deletions cut 3 bases from V and 2 bases from J, with 12 bases between. This CDR3 has 15 amino acids. CDR3 loop: CASSFKSGTTDTQYF. The CDR3, as DNA: TGTGCCAGCAGTTTTAAGTCAGGAACCACAGATACGCAGTATTTT.

This clonotype has more than one count but fewer than ten. This rearrangement joins TRBV6-5 to TRBJ1-3; D is ambiguous. The CDR3 contains 14 residues. Germline V gene lookup returns CDR1 MNHEY and CDR2 SVGAGI. V was trimmed by 5 bases and J by 2 bases, leaving 10 bases between them. The CDR3 protein is CASSRIRAGNTIYF. CDR3 nucleotides: TGTGCCAGCAGTCGAATTAGAGCTGGAAACACCATATATTTT.

A word on this clonotype: A much larger clone lies one base from this, so it may be a read error. The V call is TRBV6-2 or TRBV6-3, the J call TRBJ1-6; no clear D gene. The CDR3 runs to 14 residues. Germline CDR1 is MNHEY and CDR2 is SVGEGT. CDR3 residues: CANSYAGWNSPLHF. The CDR3 DNA is TGTGCCAACAGTTACGCGGGCTGGAATTCACCCCTCCACTTT.

This chain joins TRBV7-9 and TRBJ1-1; a possible D gene is TRBD1 (6 bases). V lost 2 bases and J lost 3, with 16 bases in between. CDR3 size: 16 residues. Per the germline V gene, CDR1 is SEHNR and CDR2 is FQNEAQ (reference sequence). CDR3 nucleotides: TGTGCCAGCAGCTTAAGGAGAGACAGGAGACACACTGAAGCTTTCTTT. It specifies CASSLRRDRRHTEAFF.

The CDR3 DNA follows: TGTGCCAGCAGCAACAGGGGCGATAATGAAAAACTGTTTTTT. Protein: CASSNRGDNEKLFF. This chain uses TRBV3-1 with TRBJ1-4, with TRBD1 identical over 7 bases. From germline, CDR1 is LGHDT and CDR2 YNNKEL (reference sequence). Unmatched junction bases numbered 4, after V lost 5 bases and J lost 4 bases. This CDR3 has 14 amino acids.

Notes on this clonotype: A much larger clone sits a single nucleotide away, making a read error possible. The chain employs TRBV7-6 and TRBJ2-7; D not certain. This CDR3 spans 13 amino acids. Germline CDR1 reads SGHVS; CDR2 reads FNYEAQ. This CDR3 is CASSLEGSSERYF. The CDR3 nucleotides are TGTGCCAGCAGCTTAGAAGGGTCATCGGAGCGGTACTTC. Looking up the rest from reference TRBV7-6 and TRBJ2-7 gives the full variable domain: GAGVSQSPRYKVTKRGQDVALRCDPISGHVSLYWYRQALGQGPEFLTYFNYEAQQDKSGLPNDRFSAERPEGSISTLTIQRTEQRDSAMYRCASSLEGSSERYFGPGTRLTVT.

This clonotype was counted ten times or more. This chain joins TRBV9 and TRBJ2-1; D unresolved. Trimming removed 0 bases from V and 8 bases from J, with 3 bases in between. Germline loops: CDR1 SGDLS, CDR2 YYNGEE. The CDR3 runs 11 residues. The CDR3 DNA sequence: TGTGCCAGCAGCGTAGGAGATGAGCAGTTCTTC. As protein: CASSVGDEQFF.

This clonotype was counted between two and nine times. This clone may be a read error of a much larger clone one base away. The chain combines TRBV20-1 with TRBJ2-1, with 9 bases that match TRBD2. The DNA end lines up better with TRBJ2-7; the J call may be wrong. The CDR3 totals 16 residues. Germline CDR1 is DFQATT and CDR2 is SNEGSKA (reference sequence). CDR3 sequence (DNA): TGCAGTGCCCCTAAGAGCGGGGGGTTGTCCTACAATGAGCAGTACTTC. Protein: CSAPKSGGLSYNEQYF.

The table lists this clonotype with many counts. The chain is built from TRBV12-3 or TRBV12-4 and TRBJ2-3; 9 bases are shared with TRBD2. V lost 7 bases to trimming and J lost 4 bases; unmatched junction nucleotides: 9. This CDR3 has 15 residues. CDR3 bases: TGTGCCAGCACCCTGGAGCGGGGGGTCTCAGATACGCAGTATTTT. Protein product: CASTLERGVSDTQYF.

This clonotype appeared a few times. The genes are TRBV12-3 or TRBV12-4 and TRBJ1-1; D might be TRBD1 (6 bases). V lost 6 bases and J lost 0, with 11 bases in between. There are 14 residues in the CDR3. CDR3 in amino acids: CASRGTTVNTEAFF. The DNA for the CDR3 is TGTGCCAGCAGGGGGACAACAGTGAACACTGAAGCTTTCTTT.

The table lists this clonotype with many counts. The chain is built from TRBV11-2 and TRBJ2-7, with D uncertain. Germline-derived CDR1 and CDR2 are SGHAT and FQNNGV. V was trimmed by 2 bases and J by 7 bases, leaving 15 bases between them. This CDR3 has 14 amino acids. The CDR3 nucleotides read TGTGCCAGCAGCTTACGGGTAAAAATCGGGGAGCAGTACTTC. It yields the protein CASSLRVKIGEQYF.

The V gene is TRBV11-2, the J gene TRBJ1-1, with unresolved D. The CDR3 consists of 14 residues. Germline loops: CDR1 SGHAT, CDR2 FQNNGV. Between the trimmed V and J ends, which lost 2 bases and 1 base, there was a span of 8 bases. Written as DNA, the CDR3 is TGTGCCAGCAGCTTAAACCCTGAGAACACTGAAGCTTTCTTT. This sequence encodes CASSLNPENTEAFF.

This clonotype was seen repeatedly, ten times or more. The chain couples TRBV11-2 to TRBJ2-3, with no clear D. The length of the CDR3 is 13 residues. CDR1 and CDR2 (germline): SGHAT, FQNNGV. The ends were cut back, 6 bases at V and 6 bases at J, with 13 bases in the middle. The CDR3: CASRPTPLDTQYF. In DNA form, the CDR3 reads TGTGCCAGCAGACCGACCCCCCTCGATACGCAGTATTTT.

About this clonotype: Just one base apart from a much larger clone, this may be a read error. The chain employs TRBV7-9 and TRBJ2-5, with TRBD2 matching 12 bases. Germline trimming cut 8 bases from V and 6 bases from J; bases unmatched to any gene: 13. The CDR3 has 16 amino acids. CDR1 and CDR2 from the germline V gene are SEHNR and FQNEAQ (reference sequence). For the CDR3, the DNA is TGTGCCAGCCCCCTTACTAGCGGGGGGCCAGTGCAGACCCAGTACTTC. Translated: CASPLTSGGPVQTQYF.